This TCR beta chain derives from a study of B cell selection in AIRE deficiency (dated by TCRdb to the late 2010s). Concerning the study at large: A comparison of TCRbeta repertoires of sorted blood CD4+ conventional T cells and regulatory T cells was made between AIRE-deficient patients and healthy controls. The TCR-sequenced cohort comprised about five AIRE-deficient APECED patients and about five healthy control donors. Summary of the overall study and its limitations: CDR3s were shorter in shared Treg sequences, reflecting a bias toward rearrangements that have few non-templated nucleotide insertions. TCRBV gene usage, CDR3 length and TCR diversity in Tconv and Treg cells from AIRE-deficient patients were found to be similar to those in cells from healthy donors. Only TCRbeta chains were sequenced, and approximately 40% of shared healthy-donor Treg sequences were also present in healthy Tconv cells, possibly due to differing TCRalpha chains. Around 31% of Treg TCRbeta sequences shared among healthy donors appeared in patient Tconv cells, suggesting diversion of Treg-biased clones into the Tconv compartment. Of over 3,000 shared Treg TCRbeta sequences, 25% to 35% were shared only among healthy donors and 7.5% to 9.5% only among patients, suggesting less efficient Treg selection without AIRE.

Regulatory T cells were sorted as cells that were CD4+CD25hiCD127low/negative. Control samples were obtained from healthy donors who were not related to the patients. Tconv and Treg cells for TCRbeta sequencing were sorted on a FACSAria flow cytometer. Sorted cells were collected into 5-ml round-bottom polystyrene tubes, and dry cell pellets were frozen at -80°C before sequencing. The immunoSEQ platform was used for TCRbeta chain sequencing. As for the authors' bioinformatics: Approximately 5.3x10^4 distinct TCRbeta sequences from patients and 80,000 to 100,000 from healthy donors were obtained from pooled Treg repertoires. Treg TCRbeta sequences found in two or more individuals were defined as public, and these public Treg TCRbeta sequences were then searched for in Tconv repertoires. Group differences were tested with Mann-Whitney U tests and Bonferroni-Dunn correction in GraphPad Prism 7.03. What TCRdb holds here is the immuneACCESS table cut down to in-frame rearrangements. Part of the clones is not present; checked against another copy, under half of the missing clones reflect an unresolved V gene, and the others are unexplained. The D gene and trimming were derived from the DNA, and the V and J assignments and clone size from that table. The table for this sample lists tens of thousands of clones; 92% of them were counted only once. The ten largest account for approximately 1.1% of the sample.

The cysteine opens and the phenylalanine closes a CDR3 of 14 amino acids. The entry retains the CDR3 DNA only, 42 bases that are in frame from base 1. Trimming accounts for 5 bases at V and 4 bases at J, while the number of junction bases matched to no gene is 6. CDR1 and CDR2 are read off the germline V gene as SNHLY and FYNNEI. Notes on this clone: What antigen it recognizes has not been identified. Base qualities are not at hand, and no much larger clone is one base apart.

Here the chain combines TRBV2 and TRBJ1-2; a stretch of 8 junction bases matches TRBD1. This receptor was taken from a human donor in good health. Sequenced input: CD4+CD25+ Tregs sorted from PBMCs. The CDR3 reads CASSQDREGYGYTF. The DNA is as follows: TGTGCCAGCAGTCAGGACAGGGAGGGCTATGGCTACACCTTC. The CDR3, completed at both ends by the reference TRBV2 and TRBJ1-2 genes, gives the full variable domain EPEVTQTPSHQVTQMGQEVILRCVPISNHLYFYWYRQILGQKVEFLVSFYNNEISEKSEIFDDQFSVERPDGSNFTLKIRSTKLEDSAMYFCASSQDREGYGYTFGSGTRLTVV.